Presented here are 17 T cell receptor beta chains from one specimen sequenced in a study of T cells in tuberculosis. Some clones are missing from TCRdb's copy, which holds only in-frame ones; the method was immunoSEQ multiplex PCR. This sample has around 19,000 clones, with 80% to 90% found just once. The specimen was PBMCs. The source of these receptors is a donor aged 10 to 29 with latent tuberculosis or without tuberculosis infection.

V is TRBV19 and J is TRBJ1-5, with D possibly matching TRBD1 (5 bases). V was clipped by 4 bases and J by 0 bases, with 13 bases between them. This CDR3 is built from 16 residues. CDR1 is LNHDA and CDR2 is SQIVND in the germline V gene (reference sequence). The CDR3, as DNA: TGTGCCAGTAGTACCCGGGGGAGGGTTAGCAATCAGCCCCAGCATTTT. This gives the protein CASSTRGRVSNQPQHF.

CDR3: CASSPGGSSGNTIYF. In DNA, the CDR3 is TGTGCCAGCAGTCCTGGGGGGAGCTCGGGAAACACCATATATTTT. The chain employs TRBV27 and TRBJ1-3, with a weak D call TRBD1 (5 bases). The germline V gene encodes CDR1 MNHEY and CDR2 SMNVEV (reference sequence). The germline V and J ends were trimmed by 5 bases and 4 bases, with 15 bases remaining between them. The CDR3 has 15 residues.

V is TRBV29-1 and J is TRBJ1-5; D is undetermined. CDR3 size: 9 residues. Per the germline V gene, CDR1 is SQVTM and CDR2 is ANQGSEA. Trimming took 7 bases from V and 5 from J, leaving 3 bases between them. CDR3 DNA: TGCAGCGCAGATCAGCCCCAGCATTTT. Translation: CSADQPQHF.

V usage is TRBV4-3 and J usage is TRBJ2-1; 8 positions match TRBD2. V shed 7 bases, J shed 1 base, and the junction held 9 bases outside the gene matches. The CDR3 runs to 16 residues. Germline lookup yields CDR1 LGHNA and CDR2 YSLEER. For the CDR3, the DNA is TGCGCCAGCACTCAGGAGAGCGGGGGATCCTACAATGAGCAGTTCTTC. It encodes CASTQESGGSYNEQFF.

This clone occurred once. CDR3 amino acids: CASKGEGQGDNEQFF. The DNA of the CDR3 is TGTGCCAGCAAGGGGGAGGGACAGGGTGACAATGAGCAGTTCTTC. The chain uses TRBV2 and TRBJ2-1; 9 bases are shared with TRBD1. The CDR3 has 15 residues. The V segment lost 7 bases and the J segment 5 bases; nucleotides outside the gene matches: 9. CDR1 and CDR2 (germline): SNHLY, FYNNEI.

This rearrangement joins TRBV2 to TRBJ2-7, with 7 bases aligning to TRBD1. CDR3 length: 16 amino acids. J gave up 5 bases and V 6 bases, and 16 bases lay outside the gene matches. Germline lookup yields CDR1 SNHLY and CDR2 FYNNEI. The CDR3 here is CASRRLDRRTNHEQYF. The CDR3 coding sequence is TGTGCCAGCAGGCGTCTGGACAGGAGGACGAACCACGAGCAGTACTTC.

The chain is built from TRBV25-1 and TRBJ2-5; maybe TRBD2 (5 bases). Trimming shortened V by 8 bases and J by 1 base, and 14 bases separated the two germline ends. Looked up from germline, CDR1 is MGHDK and CDR2 is SYGVNS. The length of the CDR3 is 14 residues. CDR3 protein: CASSSRGPQETQYF. CDR3 DNA sequence: TGTGCCAGCTCCTCCCGAGGGCCCCAAGAGACCCAGTACTTC. Variable domain in full (rest from reference TRBV25-1 and TRBJ2-5): EADIYQTPRYLVIGTGKKITLECSQTMGHDKMYWYQQDPGMELHLIHYSYGVNSTEKGDLSSESTVSRIRTEHFPLTLESARPSHTSQYLCASSSRGPQETQYFGPGTRLLVL.

This clone was observed a single time. CDR3 amino acids: CASSYSIGAREKLFF. CDR3 DNA sequence: TGTGCCAGCAGTTACTCGATTGGGGCCAGGGAAAAACTGTTTTTT. The rearrangement uses TRBV6-5 and TRBJ1-4; D is possibly TRBD1 (5 bases). Germline V gene sequence: CDR1 MNHEY, CDR2 SVGAGI. The CDR3 length is 15 residues. V lost 0 bases to trimming and J lost 8 bases, with 13 bases between them.

V and J are TRBV7-2 and TRBJ1-2, with D maybe TRBD1 (6 bases). The CDR3 totals 15 residues. With 5 bases removed from V and 4 bases from J, the gap between germline ends came to 17 bases. CDR1 SGHTA and CDR2 FQGNSA come from the germline V gene. CDR3 loop: CASSPGGGESYGYTF. Written as DNA, the CDR3 is TGTGCCAGCAGCCCTGGTGGGGGCGAGTCCTATGGCTACACCTTC.

The chain has TRBV25-1 and TRBJ2-5; D call uncertain. The V end was cut by 4 bases, the J end by 1 base, with 7 bases between. This CDR3 is 13 amino acids long. CDR1 MGHDK and CDR2 SYGVNS come from the germline V gene. This CDR3 is CASSVRSQETQYF. In DNA form, the CDR3 reads TGTGCCAGCAGTGTCAGATCCCAAGAGACCCAGTACTTC.

The V gene is TRBV7-2, the J gene TRBJ2-2; the match to TRBD1 covers 7 bases. From germline, CDR1 is SGHTA and CDR2 FQGNSA. The CDR3 loop spans 15 amino acids. The junction had 8 bases not matched to a gene; V was cut back by 4 bases and J by 6 bases. The CDR3 sequence is CASSSPTGFPGELFF. CDR3 coding DNA: TGTGCCAGCAGCTCCCCGACAGGGTTCCCCGGGGAGCTGTTTTTT.

The rearrangement joins TRBV2 to TRBJ2-7; 8 bases match TRBD2. With V trimmed by 3 bases and J by 0 bases, 7 bases remained unmatched. The CDR3 totals 16 residues. Germline CDR1 is SNHLY and CDR2 is FYNNEI. The CDR3 region is CASSEVPSGLSYEQYF. The CDR3 region has the DNA TGTGCCAGCAGTGAGGTACCTAGCGGGCTCTCCTACGAGCAGTACTTC.

The chain has TRBV25-1 and TRBJ1-1, with D uncertain. Trimming left V 5 bases short and J 6 bases short, with 13 bases between. The V gene's germline CDR1 is MGHDK and CDR2 SYGVNS. This CDR3 contains 13 residues. Here the CDR3 DNA reads TGTGCCAGCAGTCCCGGAGCTACCGCTGAAGCTTTCTTT. Its translation: CASSPGATAEAFF.

The J gene is TRBJ2-7, the V gene TRBV6-5; D is unresolved. The length of the CDR3 is 15 residues. The V and J ends lost 0 bases and 2 bases respectively, with 11 bases between them. Germline V gene lookup returns CDR1 MNHEY and CDR2 SVGAGI. DNA for the CDR3: TGTGCCAGCAGTTACTCCAGAGGAACTCCCTACGAGCAGTACTTC. This codes for CASSYSRGTPYEQYF.

The V gene is TRBV29-1, the J gene TRBJ2-5, with D possibly matching TRBD1 (6 bases). Trimming shortened V by 5 bases and J by 1 base, and 14 bases separated the two germline ends. This CDR3 spans 14 amino acids. Germline assignment: CDR1 SQVTM and CDR2 ANQGSEA. Here the CDR3 DNA reads TGCAGCGTTACTTCAGGGGTGATCCAAGAGACCCAGTACTTC. Its protein is CSVTSGVIQETQYF.

The rearrangement uses TRBV4-2 and TRBJ1-1, with 7 bases that match TRBD1. Germline V gene lookup returns CDR1 LGHNA and CDR2 YNFKEQ. This CDR3 region has 17 residues. Germline trimming cut 3 bases from V and 0 bases from J; bases unmatched to any gene: 10. The CDR3 sequence is CASSHQGQVNMNTEAFF. In DNA form, the CDR3 reads TGTGCCAGCAGCCACCAAGGACAGGTAAATATGAACACTGAAGCTTTCTTT.

The chain couples TRBV27 to TRBJ1-2, with 8 bases aligning to TRBD1. CDR1 MNHEY and CDR2 SMNVEV come from the germline V gene (reference sequence). The CDR3 loop spans 16 amino acids. J lost 6 bases, V lost 5 bases, and 14 bases had no gene match. The CDR3, as DNA: TGTGCCAGCAGTGGGTGGGGTCAGGGGGCTATCAATGGCTACACCTTC. Translating gives CASSGWGQGAINGYTF.